This T cell receptor beta chain is from a study of cytomegalovirus exposure and HLA in healthy donors (dated by TCRdb to between 2016 and 2019). The study in broad terms: According to an earlier analysis of a few hundred of the donors, 150 million to 200 million T cells yielded over 100 million unique TCR beta sequences and around 280 Gb of sequence data. An early release that covered roughly 600 HLA-typed donors contained around 330 gigabases of sequencing data and approximately 85 million unique TCR sequences. Of the roughly 400 genotyped donors, approximately 83% fell in the genetic ancestry cluster associated with self-reported Caucasian donors. The study was designed to test whether signatures of past pathogen exposure could be identified by cataloging public T cell receptors. The study used immunosequencing to profile the T cell repertoires of 670 or so subjects and linked those repertoires to cytomegalovirus serostatus. Along with the 666-subject first cohort, a separate validation cohort of around 110 different subjects was used. To predict cytomegalovirus infection status, the study combined high-throughput TCR immunosequencing, statistical association of individual TCRs with disease status, and machine learning. A later analysis re-analyzed previously published TCR beta repertoires from 666 donors and added high-resolution HLA genotyping to study TCR occurrence patterns. The later analysis used no new phenotypic data to find candidate immune exposures, relying instead on TCR beta sequences and their occurrence across donors. To decide whether each TCR beta V gene segment behaved as functional or pseudogenic, an earlier analysis of some 600 of the donors relied on high-throughput TCR beta sequencing. Alongside the repertoire data, information on donor age, sex, ethnicity and CMV serostatus was compiled. Genome-wide SNP genotypes for about 60% of the roughly 670 donors were used in a later genetic analysis, which treated that subset as a discovery cohort. Every discovery cohort repertoire had been produced on one sequencing platform. Class I and class II HLA loci were covered by the typing at four-digit resolution. Typing coverage varied by locus: roughly 629-630 donors for A, B, C, DRB1 and DQB1; roughly 500 for DQA1; more than 600 for DPA1; some 470 for DPB1. Four to six DR-DQ haplotypes were handled as single units for association and clustering, since linkage in the cohort was strong. Across about 380 genotyped donors of the cohort, an average of about 240,000 unique TCR beta nucleotide sequences per donor were sequenced, and approximately 19% of those sequences were non-productive.

The cohort was made up of 666 healthy bone marrow donors. All cohort members were sampled while nominally healthy, although unrecorded immune exposures were likely present. The donor tested CMV seropositive and was one of the 289 seropositive cohort members. Every donor gave a peripheral blood sample, and the peripheral blood mononuclear cells from that sample were used for TCR beta sequencing. The Qiagen DNeasy Blood Extraction Kit was used to extract genomic DNA from the blood cell samples. Study-wide findings and limitations: Several of the top co-occurrence clusters appeared to be linked to parvovirus B19, influenza, CMV and Epstein-Barr virus, according to a later analysis. The presence/absence analyses assumed that sequencing depth was roughly uniform across donors, and that assumption may not be true. The classifier was reported to diagnose cytomegalovirus status with high specificity and sensitivity in both the original cohort and the validation cohort. In a later analysis, TCR association rates were found to vary across HLA loci, with the most associated TCRs seen for DRB1 alleles and the fewest for HLA-C alleles. A later analysis found that most CMV-associated TCR beta chains appeared HLA-restricted, with HLA associations seemingly driven largely by CMV exposure. Some IMGT-functional V segments, including TRBV6-2 and TRBV6-3, could not be distinguished by the 87-base-pair reads and were therefore excluded. A total of about 180 TCR beta chains were listed by the study as associated with cytomegalovirus. It was suggested by the authors that the approach could potentially be generalized to other disease states and immunological phenotypes. At a false discovery rate of 0.05, a later analysis linked some 17,000 TCR beta sequences to specific HLA alleles. A later genetic analysis reported fewer N-insertions in productive TCRs among donors in an Asian-associated ancestry cluster than the approximately 700-donor mean. Strong co-occurrence of HLA alleles, especially DR and DQ, made assigning TCR associations to individual alleles difficult. A later genetic analysis associated a missense DCLRE1C variant with V-gene and J-gene trimming of TCR beta chains, and an independent cohort replicated the association. A further reported finding was that TCR beta sequences accurately predicted the HLA-A and HLA-B alleles for most subjects in the first cohort. Over 15 rarely observed V segments, including chromosome 9 orphons, were excluded from the earlier analysis of a few hundred of the donors because counts were too low. Correlated functional status among segregating V segments might be attributable to linkage disequilibrium, but an unknown experimental factor could not be ruled out. A few of the identified cytomegalovirus-associated TCR beta chains were confirmed in vitro to be specific for cytomegalovirus antigens. Most TCR sequences were observed very rarely across donors, whereas some public TCRs were present in many individuals. Because HLA typing was missing for some donors at each locus, association tests included only the typed subset. Broadly in line with IMGT annotations, most TCR beta V segments showed up in productive rearrangements about 90% or about 30% of the time in an earlier analysis of approximately 640 of the donors. The sequencing pipeline was judged likely to have produced a cluster of highly shared sequence variants as a technical artifact. For the cohort, immune exposure information was limited to CMV serostatus. A later analysis found that HLA-associated TCR beta chains were more clonally expanded and had lower generation probabilities than equally common non-associated chains. The cohort was sequenced for TCR beta chains only, and without alpha or paired-chain data the features that could be detected were limited.

From the cysteine through the phenylalanine, the CDR3 covers 14 amino acids. The retained sequence is limited to the CDR3, 42 bases, with the frame set at the first base. The CDR1 and CDR2 encoded by the germline V gene are SGDLS and YYNGEE. Germline trimming amounts to 4 bases on V and 5 bases on J, with 6 as the count of junction bases outside the gene matches. Library preparation employed the immunoSEQ multiplex PCR assay. For the multiplex PCR, a mixture combining 60 forward primers for TCR Vbeta segments and 13 reverse primers for TCR Jbeta segments was used. A multiplex PCR assay on genomic DNA amplified the CDR3 region of rearranged TCR beta genes. The amplified TCR beta libraries were sequenced on the Illumina HiSeq System as 87-base-pair reads. The study's own analysis went as follows. A later analysis counted tens of millions of unique TCR beta chains across the 670 or so repertoires, and some 11 million of these chains were shared by at least two donors. To remove PCR and sequencing errors, raw reads were error-corrected and collapsed into unique sequences using a nearest-neighbor algorithm that merged closely related sequences. CDR3 sequences were aligned to IMGT reference sequences to assign V, D and J gene segments. For a sequence to be retained, a match of at least six nucleotides to both a V gene segment and a J gene segment was required. A rearrangement was called productive if the CDR3 had no stop codons and remained in frame with V and J, and every other rearrangement was called non-productive. CDR3 was defined according to IMGT convention as the region running from the second conserved V-encoded cysteine to the conserved J-encoded phenylalanine. The earlier analysis of about 590 of the donors excluded sequences that lacked an unambiguous match to a single V gene segment. An earlier analysis of 550 to 650 of the donors classified V segments as functional when productive rearrangements were above 56.7% and as segregating when the standard deviation between donors was above 5%. A statistical classification framework was built to diagnose cytomegalovirus status from the catalog of TCR beta chain sequences. A later analysis assigned V and J genes by comparing TCR nucleotide sequences with IMGT/GENE-DB human TR gene sequences. The TCRdist pipeline was used in a later analysis to assign CDR3 sequences and most-parsimonious VDJ recombination scenarios. In a later analysis, each TCR beta chain was defined by its CDR3 amino acid sequence together with its V-gene family, and reads lacking a unique V-gene family were excluded. As a way to deal with suspected cross-contamination and a sequencing artifact, a later analysis dropped approximately 590 nucleotide sequences that were highly shared and had low generation probability. In a later analysis, a clonal expansion index was calculated for each public chain from normalized within-repertoire ranks of inferred template counts. A later analysis computed generation probabilities with a VDJ recombination model fitted to out-of-frame rearrangements, and checked the results against IGoR. In a later analysis, TCR-TCR, TCR-HLA and TCR-CMV co-occurrence was scored with hypergeometric tests, and a repertoire-size bias correction was applied to TCR pairs. False discovery rates were estimated in a later analysis by permuting HLA or CMV assignments 20 times. In a later analysis, co-occurring TCRs were grouped using DBSCAN, and TCRdist sequence similarity was added for clustering within HLA-allele-positive subsets. Co-occurrence clustering excluded repertoires with fewer than 30,000 or more than 120,000 public chains, plus five with anomalous nucleotide sharing. TCRdb re-hosts the immuneACCESS table, in-frame sequences only. Its copies lack some clones; in the studies checked, an unresolved V gene accounts for under half of them, and the cause for the rest is not known. V, J and clone size are those of that table, while D and trimming were read from the DNA. For this sample, the table gives about 53,000 clones. Over 10% of the sample is taken by the ten largest.

Regarding this clone: Its antigen is still unknown.

The sample comprised PBMCs. The rearranged chain carries TRBV9 and TRBJ1-2, with 9 middle bases fitting TRBD1. The source is a young man in good health and CMV-seropositive. CDR3 protein: CASSRTGANYGYTF. The DNA is TGTGCCAGCAGCCGGACAGGGGCCAATTATGGCTACACCTTC.